The 26 T cell receptor beta chains below all came from one sample that was sequenced in a study of blood T cell repertoires in COVID-19. Measured with immunoSEQ multiplex PCR; TCRdb has only the in-frame clones, and not every one. The sample yields roughly 77,000 clones, 88% seen once. The sample was peripheral blood. These TCRs come from a human donor in a cohort sampled during active COVID-19.

The rearrangement links TRBV9 to TRBJ2-3; a weak D match, TRBD2 (6 bases). Germline loops: CDR1 SGDLS, CDR2 YYNGEE. The CDR3 spans 15 residues. The V end lost 0 bases, the J end lost 5 bases, and 13 bases lay between the germline ends. Here the CDR3 DNA reads TGTGCCAGCAGCGTAGAAGGAGGGAGTAGAGATACGCAGTATTTT. This sequence encodes CASSVEGGSRDTQYF.

This sequence joins TRBV14 and TRBJ1-1; no definite D call. The CDR3 length is 16 residues. Per germline, CDR1 SGHDN and CDR2 FVKESK. Trimming took off 4 bases at V and 0 bases at J, with 15 bases between the two ends. The CDR3 nucleotides read TGTGCCAGCAGCCCGAAAAGGGCCGGGGTGAACACTGAAGCTTTCTTT. As protein: CASSPKRAGVNTEAFF.

The CDR3 DNA follows: TGCGCCAGCAGCTTCAGGTCGAACACTGAAGCTTTCTTT. Amino acid sequence: CASSFRSNTEAFF. The chain couples TRBV5-1 to TRBJ1-1; no clear D. The CDR3 is 13 amino acids. V lost 2 bases and J lost 1, with 6 bases in between. Germline V gives CDR1 SGHRS, CDR2 YFSETQ.

The gene calls are TRBV30 and TRBJ2-7; weak D call: TRBD2 (6 bases). The CDR3 consists of 13 residues. From germline, CDR1 is GTSNPN and CDR2 SVGIG (reference sequence). Trimming left V 6 bases short and J 3 bases short, with 15 bases between. CDR3 nucleotides: TGTGCCTGTACTTGGACGGGAGACTACGAGCAGTACTTC. Protein sequence: CACTWTGDYEQYF.

V and J are TRBV30 and TRBJ1-4, with D maybe TRBD1 (6 bases). Per the germline V gene, CDR1 is GTSNPN and CDR2 is SVGIG (reference sequence). The CDR3 has 18 residues. The ends were cut back, 1 base at V and 0 bases at J, with 18 bases in the middle. CDR3 coding DNA: TGTGCCTGGAGTGGGGGATTTGGGGACACTTCAACTAATGAAAAACTGTTTTTT. Translated: CAWSGGFGDTSTNEKLFF.

V gene TRBV27 combines with J gene TRBJ1-5; the D gene is possibly TRBD1 (5 bases). The CDR3 has 14 residues. Germline-derived CDR1 and CDR2 are MNHEY and SMNVEV (reference sequence). The V and J ends lost 6 bases and 3 bases respectively, with 12 bases between them. The CDR3 DNA reads TGTGCCAGCAGCAACGACAGCCCCAATCAGCCCCAGCATTTT. This codes for CASSNDSPNQPQHF.

This rearrangement joins TRBV2 to TRBJ1-5; 8 bases are shared with TRBD1. Germline values: CDR1 SNHLY, CDR2 FYNNEI. The CDR3 totals 15 residues. The junction had 3 bases not matched to a gene; V was cut back by 4 bases and J by 1 base. CDR3 DNA: TGTGCCAGCAGTGCGACAGGGGACAGCAATCAGCCCCAGCATTTT. This encodes CASSATGDSNQPQHF. Together with reference TRBV2 and TRBJ1-5, the CDR3 gives the full variable domain: EPEVTQTPSHQVTQMGQEVILRCVPISNHLYFYWYRQILGQKVEFLVSFYNNEISEKSEIFDDQFSVERPDGSNFTLKIRSTKLEDSAMYFCASSATGDSNQPQHFGDGTRLSIL.

The CDR3 is CAWSEGGGIVYEQYF. CDR3 nucleotide sequence: TGTGCCTGGAGTGAGGGGGGGGGCATTGTCTACGAGCAGTACTTC. The J gene is TRBJ2-7, the V gene TRBV30; TRBD2 is a possible D gene (7 bases). The CDR3 runs to 15 residues. With 1 base removed from V and 3 bases from J, the gap between germline ends came to 16 bases. Per the germline V gene, CDR1 is GTSNPN and CDR2 is SVGIG (reference sequence).

The rearrangement uses TRBV7-2 and TRBJ2-1, with 13 bases that match TRBD2. The CDR3 length is 16 residues. The V segment lost 5 bases and the J segment 7 bases; nucleotides outside the gene matches: 8. Germline CDR1 reads SGHTA; CDR2 reads FQGNSA. CDR3 nucleotides: TGTGCCAGCAGCGTCACTAGCGGGAGGGCGAATAATGAGCAGTTCTTC. Translating gives CASSVTSGRANNEQFF.

This chain links TRBV19 with TRBJ2-3; D is possibly TRBD2 (6 bases). CDR3 length: 15 residues. The germline gives CDR1 LNHDA, CDR2 SQIVND (reference sequence). Trimming pared 4 bases from V and 0 bases from J, leaving 11 bases between. This CDR3 is CASSTREHSTDTQYF. CDR3 nucleotide sequence: TGTGCCAGTAGTACCCGGGAGCACAGCACAGATACGCAGTATTTT.

The V and J genes are TRBV19 and TRBJ2-5, with TRBD2 as a possible D gene (5 bases). Germline V CDR1 and CDR2: LNHDA, SQIVND (reference sequence). Trimming pared 5 bases from V and 5 bases from J, leaving 21 bases between. The CDR3 length is 16 residues. In nucleotides, the CDR3 is TGTGCCAGTAGTCCCGGTCGAGCGGCGGTGGGGGAGACCCAGTACTTC. Translating it yields CASSPGRAAVGETQYF.

CDR3 region: CASSLVGRQGQTEAFF. The CDR3 DNA reads TGTGCCAGCAGCTTAGTGGGGCGGCAGGGCCAAACTGAAGCTTTCTTT. The chain combines TRBV7-2 with TRBJ1-1; maybe TRBD1 (5 bases). The CDR3 is made up of 16 amino acids. The V gene lost 1 base and the J gene lost 5 bases, with 17 bases spanning the gap. Germline lookup yields CDR1 SGHTA and CDR2 FQGNSA.

The sample holds one count of this clone. The chain uses TRBV12-5 and TRBJ1-1; D gene ambiguous. The germline gives CDR1 LGHNT, CDR2 FRNRAP. This CDR3 comprises 16 residues. Deletions cut 4 bases from V and 4 bases from J, with 19 bases between. This CDR3 reads CASGSHLPGSTTEAFF. The CDR3 coding sequence is TGTGCTAGTGGTTCTCACCTCCCGGGGTCGACCACTGAAGCTTTCTTT.

In nucleotides, the CDR3 is TGTGCCAGCAGGACAAGCACAGATACGCAGTATTTT. This sequence encodes CASRTSTDTQYF. The V call is TRBV25-1, the J call TRBJ2-3, with D hard to call. The V gene's germline CDR1 is MGHDK and CDR2 SYGVNS. Trimming cost V 6 bases and J 0 bases, with 4 bases left between them. This CDR3 region has 12 residues.

The J gene is TRBJ1-1, the V gene TRBV5-4; 9 bases are shared with TRBD1. The CDR3 has 14 amino acids. The germline V gene has CDR1 SGHNT and CDR2 YYREEE (reference sequence). V dropped 2 bases and J dropped 5; count of bases not matched to a gene: 4. In DNA, the CDR3 is TGTGCCAGCAGCTTTGACAGGGGGTCGACTGAAGCTTTCTTT. Protein sequence: CASSFDRGSTEAFF. The whole variable domain, filled in from reference TRBV5-4 and TRBJ1-1, reads ETGVTQSPTHLIKTRGQQVTLRCSSQSGHNTVSWYQQALGQGPQFIFQYYREEENGRGNFPPRFSGLQFPNYSSELNVNALELDDSALYLCASSFDRGSTEAFFGQGTRLTVV.

The chain recombines TRBV2 with TRBJ2-3; 8 bases line up with TRBD1. The V and J ends lost 5 bases and 4 bases, in that order; junction bases with no gene match: 11. This CDR3 region has 16 residues. Looked up from germline, CDR1 is SNHLY and CDR2 is FYNNEI. The CDR3 is CASSNLRTGNADTQYF. In DNA form, the CDR3 reads TGTGCCAGCAGTAATCTCAGGACAGGGAACGCAGATACGCAGTATTTT. The complete variable domain, with remaining parts taken from reference TRBV2 and TRBJ2-3, reads EPEVTQTPSHQVTQMGQEVILRCVPISNHLYFYWYRQILGQKVEFLVSFYNNEISEKSEIFDDQFSVERPDGSNFTLKIRSTKLEDSAMYFCASSNLRTGNADTQYFGPGTRLTVL.

The chain combines TRBV5-4 with TRBJ2-7, with TRBD1 matching over 9 bases. The germline CDR1 and CDR2 sequences are SGHNT and YYREEE (reference sequence). This CDR3 spans 14 amino acids. Trimming removed 4 bases from V and 4 bases from J; junction bases left unmatched: 6. CDR3 DNA: TGTGCCAGCAGCGTAGGACAGGGGAGATACGAGCAGTACTTC. Residues: CASSVGQGRYEQYF.

V is TRBV19 and J is TRBJ2-5; 11 bases fit TRBD2. Germline CDR1 LNHDA, CDR2 SQIVND (reference sequence). The CDR3 has 17 amino acids. V lost 3 bases, J lost 2 bases, and 8 bases stayed unmatched. The CDR3 DNA follows: TGTGCCAGTAGTATGTCGGCTAGCGGGAGGCGGCAAGAGACCCAGTACTTC. This codes for CASSMSASGRRQETQYF.

The chain combines TRBV5-1 with TRBJ2-3; unclear D gene. CDR3 length: 13 amino acids. V shed 3 bases and J shed 0 bases, with 5 bases lying between them. In germline, CDR1 is SGHRS, CDR2 YFSETQ. CDR3 nucleotides: TGCGCCAGCAGCTGGGCCAGCACAGATACGCAGTATTTT. Translated: CASSWASTDTQYF.

This chain uses TRBV4-1 with TRBJ1-5; 8 bases fit TRBD1. V lost 3 bases, J lost 0 bases, and 10 bases stayed unmatched. Per the germline V gene, CDR1 is MGHRA and CDR2 is YSYEKL. The CDR3 is 18 residues long. CDR3 sequence: CASSQGTGPGYSNQPQHF. The CDR3 coding sequence is TGCGCCAGCAGCCAGGGGACAGGCCCAGGGTATAGCAATCAGCCCCAGCATTTT.

This chain joins TRBV11-1 and TRBJ2-4; TRBD2 matches at 7 bases. This CDR3 region has 16 residues. The germline V gene encodes CDR1 SGHAT and CDR2 FQDESV (reference sequence). V shed 5 bases, J shed 1 base, and the junction held 8 bases outside the gene matches. The CDR3 sequence: CASSPGRGPAKNIQYF. The DNA of the CDR3 is TGTGCCAGCAGCCCTGGGAGGGGACCTGCCAAAAACATTCAGTACTTC.

This clone has a handful of counts. The rearrangement joins TRBV19 to TRBJ1-1, with 9 bases matching TRBD1. J gave up 11 bases and V 6 bases, and 22 bases lay outside the gene matches. CDR1 LNHDA and CDR2 SQIVND come from the germline V gene (reference sequence). The CDR3 runs 17 residues. The CDR3 DNA is TGTGCCAGTAGCCCCAGCGGGGTCGGGACAGGGCCACCAGGGGCTTTCTTT. This sequence encodes CASSPSGVGTGPPGAFF.

The chain couples TRBV4-2 to TRBJ2-1, with D perhaps matching TRBD1 (6 bases). The CDR3 consists of 13 residues. V lost 4 bases, J lost 6 bases, and 10 bases lay in between. Germline V gives CDR1 LGHNA, CDR2 YNFKEQ. CDR3 residues: CASSPTGVNEQFF. The CDR3 DNA is TGTGCCAGCAGCCCGACAGGTGTCAATGAGCAGTTCTTC.

CDR3 sequence: CASSTRTGIDGYTF. DNA for the CDR3: TGTGCCAGTAGTACGAGGACAGGGATAGATGGCTACACCTTC. The J gene is TRBJ1-2, the V gene TRBV19; 8 bases map to TRBD1. The germline V gene has CDR1 LNHDA and CDR2 SQIVND (reference sequence). With V trimmed by 4 bases and J by 6 bases, 7 bases remained unmatched. This CDR3 spans 14 amino acids.

The V call is TRBV7-8, the J call TRBJ2-7, with 7 bases lining up with TRBD1. J lost 4 bases, V lost 1 base, and 7 bases had no gene match. The CDR3 consists of 15 residues. CDR1 SGHVS and CDR2 FQNEAQ come from the germline V gene. The CDR3 region has the DNA TGTGCCAGCAGCTTAGGAGGGGGCCGCTATTACGAGCAGTACTTC. The encoded protein is CASSLGGGRYYEQYF.

This clone was observed a handful of times. The chain uses TRBV12-3 or TRBV12-4 and TRBJ2-3; the D is unclear. V lost 3 bases and J 2 bases, leaving 6 bases between the germline ends. The CDR3 consists of 13 residues. CDR3 coding DNA: TGTGCCAGCAGTTTTGGAGACACAGATACGCAGTATTTT. The encoded protein is CASSFGDTDTQYF.